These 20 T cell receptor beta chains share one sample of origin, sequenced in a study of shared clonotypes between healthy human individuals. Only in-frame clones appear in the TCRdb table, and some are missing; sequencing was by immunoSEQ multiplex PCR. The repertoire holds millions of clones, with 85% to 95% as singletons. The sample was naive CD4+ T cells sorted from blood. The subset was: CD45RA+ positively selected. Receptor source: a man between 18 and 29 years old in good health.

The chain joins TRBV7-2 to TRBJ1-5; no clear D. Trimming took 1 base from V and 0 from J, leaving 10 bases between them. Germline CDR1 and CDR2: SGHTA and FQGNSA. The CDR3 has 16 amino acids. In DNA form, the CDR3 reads TGTGCCAGCAGCTTAGGGCAGACCTCTAGCAATCAGCCCCAGCATTTT. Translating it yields CASSLGQTSSNQPQHF.

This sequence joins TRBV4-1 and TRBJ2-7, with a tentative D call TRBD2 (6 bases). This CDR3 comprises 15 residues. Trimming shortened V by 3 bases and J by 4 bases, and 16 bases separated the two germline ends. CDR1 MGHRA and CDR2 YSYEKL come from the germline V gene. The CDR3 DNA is TGCGCCAGCAGCCATTCGTCGGGAGATTGGTACGAGCAGTACTTC. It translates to CASSHSSGDWYEQYF.

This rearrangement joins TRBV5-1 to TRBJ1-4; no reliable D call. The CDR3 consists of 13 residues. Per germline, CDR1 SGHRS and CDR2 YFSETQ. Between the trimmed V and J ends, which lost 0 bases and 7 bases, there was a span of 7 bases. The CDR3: CASSLGAREKLFF. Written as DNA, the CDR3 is TGCGCCAGCAGCTTGGGGGCCCGTGAAAAACTGTTTTTT. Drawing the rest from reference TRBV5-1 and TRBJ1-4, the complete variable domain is KAGVTQTPRYLIKTRGQQVTLSCSPISGHRSVSWYQQTPGQGLQFLFEYFSETQRNKGNFPGRFSGRQFSNSRSEMNVSTLELGDSALYLCASSLGAREKLFFGSGTQLSVL.

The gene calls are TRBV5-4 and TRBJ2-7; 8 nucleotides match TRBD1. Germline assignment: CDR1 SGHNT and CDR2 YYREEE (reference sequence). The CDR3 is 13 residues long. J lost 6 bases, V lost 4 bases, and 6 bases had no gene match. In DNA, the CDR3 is TGTGCCAGCAGCGCGGACAGGGTTACCGAGCAGTACTTC. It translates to CASSADRVTEQYF.

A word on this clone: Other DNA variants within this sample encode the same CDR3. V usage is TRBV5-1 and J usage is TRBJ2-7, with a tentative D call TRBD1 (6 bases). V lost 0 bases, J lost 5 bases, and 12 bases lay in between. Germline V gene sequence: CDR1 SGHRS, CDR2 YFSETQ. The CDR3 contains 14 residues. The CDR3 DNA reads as TGCGCCAGCAGCTTGGGCCAGGGGATTAACGAGCAGTACTTC. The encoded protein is CASSLGQGINEQYF.

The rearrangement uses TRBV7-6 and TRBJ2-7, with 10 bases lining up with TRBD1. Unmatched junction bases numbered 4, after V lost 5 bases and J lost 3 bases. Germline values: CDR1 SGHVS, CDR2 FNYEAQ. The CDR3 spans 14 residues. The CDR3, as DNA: TGTGCCAGCAGCATGACAGGGGGCGACTACGAGCAGTACTTC. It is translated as CASSMTGGDYEQYF. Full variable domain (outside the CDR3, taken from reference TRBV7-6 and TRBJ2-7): GAGVSQSPRYKVTKRGQDVALRCDPISGHVSLYWYRQALGQGPEFLTYFNYEAQQDKSGLPNDRFSAERPEGSISTLTIQRTEQRDSAMYRCASSMTGGDYEQYFGPGTRLTVT.

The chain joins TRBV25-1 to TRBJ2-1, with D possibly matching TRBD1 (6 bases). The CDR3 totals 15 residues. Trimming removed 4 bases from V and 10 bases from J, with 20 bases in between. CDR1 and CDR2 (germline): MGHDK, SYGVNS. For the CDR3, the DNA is TGTGCCAGCAGTGTTGGGACATTGGGGAGTAGGGAGCAGTTCTTC. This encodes CASSVGTLGSREQFF.

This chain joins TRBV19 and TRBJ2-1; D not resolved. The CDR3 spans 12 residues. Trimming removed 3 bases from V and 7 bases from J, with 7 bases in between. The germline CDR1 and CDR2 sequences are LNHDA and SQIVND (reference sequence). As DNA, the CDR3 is TGTGCCAGTAGTATTGGGCTAAATGAGCAGTTCTTC. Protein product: CASSIGLNEQFF.

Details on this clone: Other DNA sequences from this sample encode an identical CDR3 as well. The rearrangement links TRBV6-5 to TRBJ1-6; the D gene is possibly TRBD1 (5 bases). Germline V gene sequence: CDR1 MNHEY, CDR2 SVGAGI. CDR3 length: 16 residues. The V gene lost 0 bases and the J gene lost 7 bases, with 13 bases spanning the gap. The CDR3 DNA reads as TGTGCCAGCAGTTACTCGAAGGGGAGAGGAAATTCACCCCTCCACTTT. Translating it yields CASSYSKGRGNSPLHF.

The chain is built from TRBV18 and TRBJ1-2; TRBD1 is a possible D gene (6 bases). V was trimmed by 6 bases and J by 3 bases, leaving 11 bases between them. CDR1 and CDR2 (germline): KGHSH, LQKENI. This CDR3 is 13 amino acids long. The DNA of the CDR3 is TGTGCCAGCTCGGGGCAGGGGTACTATGGCTACACCTTC. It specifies CASSGQGYYGYTF. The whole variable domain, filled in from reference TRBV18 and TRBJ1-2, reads NAGVMQNPRHLVRRRGQEARLRCSPMKGHSHVYWYRQLPEEGLKFMVYLQKENIIDESGMPKERFSAEFPKEGPSILRIQQVVRGDSAAYFCASSGQGYYGYTFGSGTRLTVV.

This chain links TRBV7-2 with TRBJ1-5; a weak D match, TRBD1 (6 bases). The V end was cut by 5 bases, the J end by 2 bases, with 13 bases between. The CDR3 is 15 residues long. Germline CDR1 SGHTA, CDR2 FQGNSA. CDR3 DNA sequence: TGTGCCAGCAGCGAACAGGGTAGGGGCAATCAGCCCCAGCATTTT. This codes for CASSEQGRGNQPQHF.

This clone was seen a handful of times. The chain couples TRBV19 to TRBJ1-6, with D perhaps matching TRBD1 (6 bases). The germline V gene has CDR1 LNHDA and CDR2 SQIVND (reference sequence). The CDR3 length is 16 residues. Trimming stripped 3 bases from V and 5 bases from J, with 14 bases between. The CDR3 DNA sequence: TGTGCCAGTAGTATTGTTGGGACACCGAATAATTCACCCCTCCACTTT. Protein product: CASSIVGTPNNSPLHF.

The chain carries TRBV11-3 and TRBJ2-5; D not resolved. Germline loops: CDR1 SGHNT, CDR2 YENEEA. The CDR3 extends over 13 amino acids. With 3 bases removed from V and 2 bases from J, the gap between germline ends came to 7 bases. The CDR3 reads CASSFGRQETQYF. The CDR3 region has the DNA TGTGCCAGCAGCTTTGGCCGGCAAGAGACCCAGTACTTC.

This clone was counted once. The CDR3 DNA follows: TGTGCCAGTATGGTAGCGGGAGTGGCAGATACGCAGTATTTT. This sequence encodes CASMVAGVADTQYF. The chain recombines TRBV19 with TRBJ2-3; 9 bases are shared with TRBD2. V shed 7 bases, J shed 4 bases, and the junction held 6 bases outside the gene matches. CDR1 and CDR2 from the germline V gene are LNHDA and SQIVND (reference sequence). The CDR3 runs 14 residues.

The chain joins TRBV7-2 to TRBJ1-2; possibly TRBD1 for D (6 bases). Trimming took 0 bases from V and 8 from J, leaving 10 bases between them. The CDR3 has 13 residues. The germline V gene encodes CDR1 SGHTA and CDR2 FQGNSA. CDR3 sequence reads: CASSLAQGGGYTF. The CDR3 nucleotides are TGTGCCAGCAGCTTAGCACAGGGCGGCGGCTACACCTTC.

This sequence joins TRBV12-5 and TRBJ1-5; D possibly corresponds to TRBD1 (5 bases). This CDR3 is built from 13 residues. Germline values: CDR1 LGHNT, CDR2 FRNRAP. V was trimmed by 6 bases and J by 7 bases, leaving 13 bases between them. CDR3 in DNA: TGTGCTAGTGGAACCCAGGGAAAGCAGCCCCAGCATTTT. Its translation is CASGTQGKQPQHF.

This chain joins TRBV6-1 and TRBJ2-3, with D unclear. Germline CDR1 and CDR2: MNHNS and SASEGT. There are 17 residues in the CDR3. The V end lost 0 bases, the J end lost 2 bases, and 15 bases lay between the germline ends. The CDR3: CASSEAVASATTDTQYF. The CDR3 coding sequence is TGTGCCAGCAGTGAAGCGGTTGCGTCAGCCACCACAGATACGCAGTATTTT.

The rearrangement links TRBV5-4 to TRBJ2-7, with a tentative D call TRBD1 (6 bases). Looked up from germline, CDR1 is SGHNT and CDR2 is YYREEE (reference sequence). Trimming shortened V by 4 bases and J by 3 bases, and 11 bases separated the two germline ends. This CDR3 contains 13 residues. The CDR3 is CASSNRVSYEQYF. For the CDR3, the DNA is TGTGCCAGCAGCAACAGGGTCAGCTACGAGCAGTACTTC. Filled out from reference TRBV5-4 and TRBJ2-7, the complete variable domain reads ETGVTQSPTHLIKTRGQQVTLRCSSQSGHNTVSWYQQALGQGPQFIFQYYREEENGRGNFPPRFSGLQFPNYSSELNVNALELDDSALYLCASSNRVSYEQYFGPGTRLTVT.

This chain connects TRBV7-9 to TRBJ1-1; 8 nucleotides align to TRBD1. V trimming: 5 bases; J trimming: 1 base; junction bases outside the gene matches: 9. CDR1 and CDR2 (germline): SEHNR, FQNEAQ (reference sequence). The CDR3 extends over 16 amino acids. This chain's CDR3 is CASSRAGGVKNTEAFF. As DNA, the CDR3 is TGTGCCAGCAGCCGAGCAGGGGGCGTCAAGAACACTGAAGCTTTCTTT.

CDR3 in amino acids: CASSQEYRTGTLGTDTQYF. In DNA, the CDR3 is TGCGCCAGCAGCCAAGAATATAGAACAGGGACCCTTGGGACAGATACGCAGTATTTT. The V and J genes are TRBV4-1 and TRBJ2-3; tentatively, D is TRBD1 (6 bases). The CDR3 covers 19 residues. Germline values: CDR1 MGHRA, CDR2 YSYEKL. The V end lost 0 bases, the J end lost 3 bases, and 22 bases lay between the germline ends.